Listed below are T cell receptor beta chains from one sample, sequenced in a study of blood T cell repertoires in COVID-19. Assay: immunoSEQ multiplex PCR; the TCRdb copy retains only in-frame clones and omits some. The table records more than 200,000 clones, 84% of them present only once. The sequenced material came from peripheral blood. The receptors shown here come from a woman of 80 years or more with COVID-19, enrolled during active disease. CDR3s leave out the opening cysteine and the closing phenylalanine or tryptophan.

cdr3_aa cdr3_length v_call
ASSLRTGVYNEQF 13 TRBV7-9
ASSSTYQETQY 11 TRBV5-1
ASSPNDQATNTEAF 14 TRBV18
ASSPRTGADGNTIY 14 TRBV9
ASSYRQGWPGGETQY 15 TRBV6-2/TRBV6-3
AWSVGTGGSPLH 12 TRBV30
ASSIAAAGEYNEQF 14 TRBV19
ASTPPPGHSRDEQF 14 TRBV28
ASSKKSGGGQETQY 14 TRBV19
ASSYDSHTQY 10 TRBV6-5
ASSRGDSSTDTQY 13 TRBV11-3
ASSLAATGELF 11 TRBV7-2
ASSLGGQAEKLF 12 TRBV5-1
ASSLIGGQGSPDTQY 15 TRBV7-3
ASSRLAGGTYEQY 13 TRBV18
ASRVNTDTQY 10 TRBV2
ASSPGSPSFNSPLH 14 TRBV9
ASSLSGTGGQPQH 13 TRBV28
ASSSPHRGGNTEAF 14 TRBV28
ASSIGGTGKNQPQH 14 TRBV19
ASSPWTGATYEQY 13 TRBV5-1
ASSLEGLAGETQY 13 TRBV7-7
ASSLASYGYT 10 TRBV28
ASSEAQANYGYT 12 TRBV2
ASSLRERILYGYT 13 TRBV28
ASSQQKTQY 9 TRBV3-1/TRBV3-2
ASSYGGGTDTQY 12 TRBV6-5
ASSLRQPQH 9 TRBV28
ASTPVRGSTNTGELF 15 TRBV19
ASSLAGRIAF 10 TRBV7-9
ASSTGPPRDTQY 12 TRBV2
ASSLRRTGINQPQH 14 TRBV28
ASSWPRGGTNEKLF 14 TRBV28
ASSLRTGLSTDTQY 14 TRBV5-4
ASSLGTKNIQY 11 TRBV7-8
ASSRGQYNGYT 11 TRBV5-6
AWSSRYLPREQY 12 TRBV30
ASSLAGGANYGYT 13 TRBV5-1
ASSLEGETQY 10 TRBV18
ASSFGTGPQPQH 12 TRBV7-9
ASSSWGGPYEQY 12 TRBV11-2
ASSPSLAGGQETQY 14 TRBV3-1/TRBV3-2
ASSKGTPDSGYT 12 TRBV21-1
ASSRLRPGQGVHEQY 15 TRBV7-9
ASSETGVDRGYT 12 TRBV6-4
ASIGTGGNQPQH 12 TRBV19
ASSLYDRDRRSPLH 14 TRBV5-1
AISALSGQFNYGYT 14 TRBV10-3
ASSFNGNGYT 10 TRBV7-8
ASSLADGGEQY 11 TRBV5-1
ASSSGTGVYGYT 12 TRBV5-1
ASSGTGLYGYT 11 TRBV2